These 27 T cell receptor beta chains were all obtained from the same sample, sequenced in a study of T cells after yellow fever vaccination. TCRdb processed the 5' RACE reads anew with MiXCR; each CDR3 protein has one entry. The sample shows some 200,000 distinct CDR3 sequences, more than 9.5% of them seen only once. This specimen was CD8+ T cells sorted from PBMCs, taken 15 days after the yellow fever booster vaccination. These receptors were obtained from a young man who received the YFV17D yellow fever vaccine.

The genes are TRBV20-1 and TRBJ2-7, with D perhaps TRBD1 or TRBD2 (6 bases each). Per the germline V gene, CDR1 is DFQATT and CDR2 is SNEGSKA (reference sequence). CDR3 size: 13 residues. V lost 5 bases to trimming and J lost 4 bases, with 15 bases between them. CDR3 bases: TGCAGTGCTGGGGGGCCGGGGAGGTACGAGCAGTACTTC. It translates to CSAGGPGRYEQYF.

The chain has TRBV3-1 and TRBJ1-1, with 11 bases fitting TRBD1. The germline V gene encodes CDR1 LGHDT and CDR2 YNNKEL (reference sequence). The CDR3 sequence is 15 residues long. Trimming took 4 bases from V and 6 from J; bases not matched to a gene: 7. In DNA, the CDR3 is TGTGCCAGCAGCCCCGGACAGGGGGCGTTCCCTGAAGCTTTCTTT. Amino acid sequence: CASSPGQGAFPEAFF.

The rearrangement joins TRBV6-1 to TRBJ2-1; 12 bases line up with TRBD2. Per the germline V gene, CDR1 is MNHNS and CDR2 is SASEGT. With 4 bases clipped from V and 7 bases from J, the junction kept 5 bases outside the gene matches. There are 15 residues in the CDR3. CDR3 DNA sequence: TGTGCCAGCAGTGGGACTAGCGGGGTTAGTAATGAGCAGTTCTTC. Its protein product is CASSGTSGVSNEQFF.

There are a few counts of this clonotype. The chain joins TRBV6-5 to TRBJ1-1; D not certain. Trimming shortened V by 4 bases and J by 6 bases, and 12 bases separated the two germline ends. Germline V gene sequence: CDR1 MNHEY, CDR2 SVGAGI. The CDR3 is made up of 13 amino acids. The CDR3 DNA reads as TGTGCCAGCAGTTTATCTGGGCTATCTGAAGCTTTCTTT. It is translated as CASSLSGLSEAFF.

This clonotype was detected a few times. The chain has TRBV4-1 and TRBJ1-3, with D possibly being TRBD1 (5 bases). Trimming took off 0 bases at V and 0 bases at J, with 12 bases between the two ends. Germline values: CDR1 MGHRA, CDR2 YSYEKL. This CDR3 region has 17 residues. The DNA for the CDR3 is TGCGCCAGCAGCCAAGATCCTCCCGGGACCTCTGGAAACACCATATATTTT. Its protein is CASSQDPPGTSGNTIYF.

The V gene is TRBV20-1, the J gene TRBJ2-6; D remains ambiguous. Germline V gene sequence: CDR1 DFQATT, CDR2 SNEGSKA (reference sequence). The V end was cut by 3 bases, the J end by 0 bases, with 6 bases between. This CDR3 region has 14 residues. CDR3 region: CSASGDSGANVLTF. For the CDR3, the DNA is TGCAGTGCTAGCGGCGACTCTGGGGCCAACGTCCTGACTTTC.

This chain joins TRBV6-1 and TRBJ2-1, with a weak D call TRBD1 (7 bases). CDR1 and CDR2 from the germline V gene are MNHNS and SASEGT. V was pared by 0 bases and J by 3 bases, with 15 bases between. The CDR3 length is 17 residues. The CDR3 loop reads CASSEAEGQLLYNEQFF. CDR3 in DNA: TGTGCCAGCAGTGAAGCGGAGGGACAGCTTCTCTACAATGAGCAGTTCTTC.

This clonotype was seen at least ten times. The V gene is TRBV28, the J gene TRBJ2-2, with no clear D. Germline V CDR1 and CDR2: MDHEN, SYDVKM. This CDR3 has 13 residues. V lost 5 bases and J 7 bases, leaving 11 bases between the germline ends. The CDR3 protein is CASSPAIGGELFF. In DNA, the CDR3 is TGTGCCAGCAGTCCCGCCATAGGCGGGGAGCTGTTTTTT.

The rearrangement joins TRBV20-1 to TRBJ2-5; TRBD1 matches at 9 bases. CDR1 DFQATT and CDR2 SNEGSKA come from the germline V gene (reference sequence). This CDR3 has 14 amino acids. The V gene end was trimmed by 4 bases and the J gene end by 4 bases; junction bases not matched to a gene: 7. The CDR3: CSATTGTGRETQYF. In DNA, the CDR3 is TGCAGTGCTACTACCGGGACAGGGAGAGAGACCCAGTACTTC.

This clonotype has just a few counts. This chain uses TRBV6-5 with TRBJ2-7; no firm D call. The V gene's germline CDR1 is MNHEY and CDR2 SVGAGI. With 0 bases removed from V and 2 bases from J, the gap between germline ends came to 11 bases. The CDR3 has 15 amino acids. The CDR3 DNA follows: TGTGCCAGCAGTTACTCGCCTCTACGACCCTACGAGCAGTACTTC. Translation gives CASSYSPLRPYEQYF.

This clonotype appeared a few times. This chain joins TRBV12-3 or TRBV12-4 and TRBJ2-2; D gene ambiguous. The CDR3 has 14 amino acids. Trimming removed 6 bases from V and 1 base from J, with 9 bases in between. The CDR3 coding sequence is TGTGCCAGCAGAACCACAGTGAACACCGGGGAGCTGTTTTTT. The encoded protein is CASRTTVNTGELFF.

A word on this clonotype: A much larger clone lies one base from this, so it may be a read error. This chain joins TRBV4-3 and TRBJ2-4; D possibly uses TRBD1 or TRBD2 (6 bases each). The germline gives CDR1 LGHNA, CDR2 YSLEER. This CDR3 is 15 amino acids long. The CDR3: CASSQDQVPRDILYF. The CDR3 DNA sequence: TGCGCCAGCAGCCAAGATCAGGTTCCGCGGGACATTCTGTACTTC.

This clonotype came up a few times. The CDR3 nucleotides read TGCGCCAGCAGCCAACGTGGGGGTGCCTATGGCTACACCTTC. This sequence encodes CASSQRGGAYGYTF. V usage is TRBV4-1 and J usage is TRBJ1-2, with D maybe TRBD1 (5 bases). The CDR3 is 14 amino acids. Trimming left V 2 bases short and J 4 bases short, with 11 bases between. Germline V CDR1 and CDR2: MGHRA, YSYEKL.

This clonotype has just a few counts. The V call is TRBV15, the J call TRBJ2-3, with a possible D match to TRBD1 (7 bases). This CDR3 has 17 amino acids. CDR1 and CDR2 (germline): LNHNV, YYDKDF (reference sequence). The germline V and J ends were trimmed by 5 bases and 2 bases, with 20 bases remaining between them. This CDR3 is CATSLSTSGGNTDTQYF. CDR3 bases: TGTGCCACCAGCTTATCGACCTCAGGGGGGAACACAGATACGCAGTATTTT.

This clonotype has just a few counts. This rearrangement joins TRBV27 to TRBJ1-1; TRBD1 matches at 8 bases. This CDR3 contains 15 residues. Germline values: CDR1 MNHEY, CDR2 SMNVEV (reference sequence). With 6 bases clipped from V and 0 bases from J, the junction kept 6 bases outside the gene matches. The DNA for the CDR3 is TGTGCCAGCAGGACAGGGGTCGGGTTGAACACTGAAGCTTTCTTT. Protein: CASRTGVGLNTEAFF.

This clonotype showed up just a few times. V and J are TRBV9 and TRBJ1-6, with D uncertain. This CDR3 spans 17 amino acids. V lost 0 bases and J lost 6, with 16 bases in between. Germline V gene sequence: CDR1 SGDLS, CDR2 YYNGEE. The DNA of the CDR3 is TGTGCCAGCAGCGTAGAGGGCGAAACGCGGGTTAATTCACCCCTCCACTTT. Its protein is CASSVEGETRVNSPLHF. Complete variable domain (other parts from reference TRBV9 and TRBJ1-6): DSGVTQTPKHLITATGQRVTLRCSPRSGDLSVYWYQQSLDQGLQFLIQYYNGEERAKGNILERFSAQQFPDLHSELNLSSLELGDSALYFCASSVEGETRVNSPLHFGNGTRLTVT.

This clonotype was counted only a few times. J is TRBJ2-3 and V is TRBV28; unclear D gene. The ends were cut back, 1 base at V and 1 base at J, with 12 bases in the middle. This CDR3 has 16 amino acids. Germline V gene lookup returns CDR1 MDHEN and CDR2 SYDVKM. This CDR3 is CASSLYGSVRTDTQYF. CDR3 bases: TGTGCCAGCAGTTTATACGGCTCGGTTCGCACAGATACGCAGTATTTT. Variable domain in full (rest from reference TRBV28 and TRBJ2-3): DVKVTQSSRYLVKRTGEKVFLECVQDMDHENMFWYRQDPGLGLRLIYFSYDVKMKEKGDIPEGYSVSREKKERFSLILESASTNQTSMYLCASSLYGSVRTDTQYFGPGTRLTVL.

The chain joins TRBV30 to TRBJ1-5; unclear D gene. Per the germline V gene, CDR1 is GTSNPN and CDR2 is SVGIG (reference sequence). Trimming stripped 5 bases from V and 7 bases from J, with 18 bases between. The length of the CDR3 is 14 residues. CDR3 bases: TGTGCCTGGGCCCCATCGGCGCTCAACCAGCCCCAGCATTTT. As protein: CAWAPSALNQPQHF. Based on the CDR3 plus reference TRBV30 and TRBJ1-5, the full variable domain is SQTIHQWPATLVQPVGSPLSLECTVEGTSNPNLYWYRQAAGRGLQLLFYSVGIGQISSEVPQNLSASRPQDRQFILSSKKLLLSDSGFYLCAWAPSALNQPQHFGDGTRLSIL.

This clonotype was counted only a few times. The V and J genes are TRBV5-6 and TRBJ2-7; 7 positions match TRBD2. Trimming cost V 3 bases and J 4 bases; bases outside gene matches: 7. The CDR3 totals 14 residues. In germline, CDR1 is SGHDT, CDR2 YYEEEE. For the CDR3, the DNA is TGTGCCAGCAGCTCCGGACTAGGGTTATACGAGCAGTACTTC. As protein: CASSSGLGLYEQYF.

The chain has TRBV5-6 and TRBJ2-5; D remains unclear. This CDR3 spans 13 amino acids. In germline, CDR1 is SGHDT, CDR2 YYEEEE. Between the trimmed V and J ends, which lost 0 bases and 7 bases, there was a span of 10 bases. CDR3 DNA: TGTGCCAGCAGCTTGGACACGCCGCGGACCCAGTACTTC. It specifies CASSLDTPRTQYF.

This clonotype was counted between two and nine times. This chain connects TRBV12-3 or TRBV12-4 to TRBJ2-7; no firm D call. V was cut by 1 base and J by 6 bases, with 10 bases left in between. This CDR3 region has 13 residues. CDR3 residues: CASSLGVVAEQYV. The CDR3 DNA follows: TGTGCCAGCAGTTTAGGGGTAGTTGCCGAGCAGTACGTC.

This clonotype appeared a few times. The rearrangement joins TRBV4-1 to TRBJ1-2; TRBD1 agrees at 7 bases. The V segment lost 1 base and the J segment 6 bases; nucleotides outside the gene matches: 14. The CDR3 length is 17 residues. Germline CDR1 reads MGHRA; CDR2 reads YSYEKL. The CDR3 spells CASSQGTGVDLGHGYTF. CDR3 nucleotide sequence: TGCGCCAGCAGCCAAGGCACAGGGGTGGACCTGGGGCATGGCTACACCTTC.

The V gene is TRBV18, the J gene TRBJ2-4, with a tentative D call TRBD1 (5 bases). V was trimmed by 2 bases and J by 1 base, leaving 18 bases between them. Germline CDR1 is KGHSH and CDR2 is LQKENI. The CDR3 sequence is 18 residues long. This CDR3 reads CASSPVLLQAWAKNIQYF. The CDR3, as DNA: TGTGCCAGCTCACCAGTTTTGTTACAGGCTTGGGCCAAAAACATTCAGTACTTC.

Only a few counts were recorded for this clonotype. V is TRBV5-5 and J is TRBJ1-1; unclear D gene. Germline V gene lookup returns CDR1 SGHKS and CDR2 YYEKEE (reference sequence). With 0 bases removed from V and 0 bases from J, the gap between germline ends came to 6 bases. The CDR3 contains 14 residues. In DNA form, the CDR3 reads TGTGCCAGCAGCTTGGAGGGCCTGAACACTGAAGCTTTCTTT. This encodes CASSLEGLNTEAFF.

This clonotype was observed a few times. The chain recombines TRBV7-2 with TRBJ1-2; D unresolved. The CDR3 is 16 residues long. The V end lost 5 bases, the J end lost 8 bases, and 24 bases lay between the germline ends. Germline V gene lookup returns CDR1 SGHTA and CDR2 FQGNSA. The CDR3 here is CASSVIQDPLLRGYTF. CDR3 sequence (DNA): TGTGCCAGCAGCGTTATTCAGGACCCCCTCCTGAGGGGCTACACCTTC.

In this sample, this clonotype turned up a few times. This rearrangement joins TRBV6-5 to TRBJ2-5; D may be TRBD1 or TRBD2 (5 bases each). Trimming left V 2 bases short and J 2 bases short, with 12 bases between. CDR3 length equals 15 residues. The germline gives CDR1 MNHEY, CDR2 SVGAGI. As DNA, the CDR3 is TGTGCCAGCAGTTACAGTGGGGGAGAACAAGAGACCCAGTACTTC. It encodes CASSYSGGEQETQYF.

This chain connects TRBV7-6 to TRBJ2-3, with TRBD2 matching 7 bases. Germline-derived CDR1 and CDR2 are SGHVS and FNYEAQ. This CDR3 has 17 residues. Unmatched junction bases numbered 6, after V lost 0 bases and J lost 0 bases. CDR3 in DNA: TGTGCCAGCAGCTTAGCGGGAGGGGCCTTTAGCACAGATACGCAGTATTTT. As protein: CASSLAGGAFSTDTQYF. The variable domain in full, completed from reference TRBV7-6 and TRBJ2-3, reads GAGVSQSPRYKVTKRGQDVALRCDPISGHVSLYWYRQALGQGPEFLTYFNYEAQQDKSGLPNDRFSAERPEGSISTLTIQRTEQRDSAMYRCASSLAGGAFSTDTQYFGPGTRLTVL.